This TCR beta chain was identified during a study of T-cell memory formation after mild COVID-19. Overall study: In these data, TCR clusters were largely donor specific. Study findings and constraints: The second-wave clones peaking on day 37 were not confirmed as SARS-CoV-2-specific. A balance of CD4 and CD8 characterized clones contracting day 15 to 85, whereas later expanders leaned CD4+.

V was trimmed by 1 base and J by 3 bases, leaving 12 bases between them. Germline V gives CDR1 SGHVS, CDR2 FNYEAQ. The CDR3 has 16 amino acids. In its sample, this clonotype was seen a few times. The antigen remains unidentified. After 5'RACE with constant-segment primers, TCR alpha and TCR beta cDNA libraries carrying sample barcodes and UMIs were obtained. Each CDR3 protein is one row after TCRdb ran MiXCR on the 5' RACE reads. The top ten hold 2.4% of the sample, which has approximately 210,000 distinct CDR3 sequences, around 16% seen once. V is TRBV7-6 and J is TRBJ2-2; D might be TRBD2 (6 bases). The clonotype was recovered from an adult woman who had mild COVID-19 (a few samples of this study predate the infection). Cell type and time point are not known. The source material was PBMCs or a T cell subset sorted from them (not recorded which). CDR3 protein: CASSLDSWGDTGELFF. The CDR3 bases are TGTGCCAGCAGCTTAGACAGCTGGGGGGACACCGGGGAGCTGTTTTTT.